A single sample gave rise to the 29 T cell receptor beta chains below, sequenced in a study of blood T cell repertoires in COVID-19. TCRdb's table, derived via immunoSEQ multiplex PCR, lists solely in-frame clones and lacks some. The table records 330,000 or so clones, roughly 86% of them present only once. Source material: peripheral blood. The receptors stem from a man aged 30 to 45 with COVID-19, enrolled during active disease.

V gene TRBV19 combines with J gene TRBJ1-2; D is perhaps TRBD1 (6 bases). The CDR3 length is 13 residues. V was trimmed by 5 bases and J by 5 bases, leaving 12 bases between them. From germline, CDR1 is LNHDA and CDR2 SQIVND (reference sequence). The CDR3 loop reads CASSQDRNYGYTF. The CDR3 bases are TGTGCCAGTAGTCAGGACAGAAATTATGGCTACACCTTC.

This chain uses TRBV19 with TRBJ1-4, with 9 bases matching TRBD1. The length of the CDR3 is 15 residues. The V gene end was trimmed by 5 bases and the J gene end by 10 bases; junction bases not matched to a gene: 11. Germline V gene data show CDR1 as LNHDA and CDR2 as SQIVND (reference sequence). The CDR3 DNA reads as TGTGCCAGTAGTGGGAGAACAGGGGGCGTGGGAAAACTGTTTTTT. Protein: CASSGRTGGVGKLFF.

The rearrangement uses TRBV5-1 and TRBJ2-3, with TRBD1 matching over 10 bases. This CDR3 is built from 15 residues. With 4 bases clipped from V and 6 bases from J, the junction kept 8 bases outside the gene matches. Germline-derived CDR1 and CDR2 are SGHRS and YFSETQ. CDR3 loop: CASSPLTGGGDTQYF. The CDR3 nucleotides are TGCGCCAGCAGCCCACTGACAGGGGGCGGCGATACGCAGTATTTT.

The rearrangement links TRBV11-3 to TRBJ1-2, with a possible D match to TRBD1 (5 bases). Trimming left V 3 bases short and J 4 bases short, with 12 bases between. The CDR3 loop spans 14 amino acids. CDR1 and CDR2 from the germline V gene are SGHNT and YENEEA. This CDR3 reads CASSLRQKLYGYTF. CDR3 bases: TGTGCCAGCAGCTTGCGACAGAAACTCTATGGCTACACCTTC.

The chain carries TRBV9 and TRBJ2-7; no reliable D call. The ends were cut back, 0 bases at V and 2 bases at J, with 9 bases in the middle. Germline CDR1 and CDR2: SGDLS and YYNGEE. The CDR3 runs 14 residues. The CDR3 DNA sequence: TGTGCCAGCAGCGTAGCTCATCAGACCTACGAGCAGTACTTC. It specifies CASSVAHQTYEQYF.

The CDR3 is CASSPQDRDAETQYF. The DNA of the CDR3 is TGTGCCAGCTCACCCCAGGACAGGGATGCGGAGACCCAGTACTTC. This chain uses TRBV18 with TRBJ2-5; 8 bases line up with TRBD1. This CDR3 contains 15 residues. Looked up from germline, CDR1 is KGHSH and CDR2 is LQKENI. The V segment lost 3 bases and the J segment 5 bases; nucleotides outside the gene matches: 8.

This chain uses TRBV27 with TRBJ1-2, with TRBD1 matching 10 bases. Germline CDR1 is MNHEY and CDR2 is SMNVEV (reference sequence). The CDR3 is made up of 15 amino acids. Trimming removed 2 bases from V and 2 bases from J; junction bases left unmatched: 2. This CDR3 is CASSLGTGVNYGYTF. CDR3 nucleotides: TGTGCCAGCAGTTTAGGGACAGGGGTCAACTATGGCTACACCTTC.

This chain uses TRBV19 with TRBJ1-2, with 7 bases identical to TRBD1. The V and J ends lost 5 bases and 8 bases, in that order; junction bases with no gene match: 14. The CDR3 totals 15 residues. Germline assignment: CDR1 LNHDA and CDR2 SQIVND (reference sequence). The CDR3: CASSRQGEAVMGYTF. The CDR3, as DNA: TGTGCCAGTAGTCGGCAGGGGGAAGCTGTGATGGGCTACACCTTC.

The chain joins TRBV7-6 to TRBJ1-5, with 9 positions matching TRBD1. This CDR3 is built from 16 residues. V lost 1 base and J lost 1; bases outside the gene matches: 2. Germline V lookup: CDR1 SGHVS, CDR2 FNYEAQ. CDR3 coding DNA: TGTGCCAGCAGCTTAGGGACAGGGGAGAGCAATCAGCCCCAGCATTTT. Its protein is CASSLGTGESNQPQHF.

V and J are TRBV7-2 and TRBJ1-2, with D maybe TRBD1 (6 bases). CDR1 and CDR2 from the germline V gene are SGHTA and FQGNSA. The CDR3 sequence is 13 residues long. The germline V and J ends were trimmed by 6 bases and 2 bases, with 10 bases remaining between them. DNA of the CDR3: TGTGCCAGCAGTCCCGGGACAAACTATGGCTACACCTTC. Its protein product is CASSPGTNYGYTF.

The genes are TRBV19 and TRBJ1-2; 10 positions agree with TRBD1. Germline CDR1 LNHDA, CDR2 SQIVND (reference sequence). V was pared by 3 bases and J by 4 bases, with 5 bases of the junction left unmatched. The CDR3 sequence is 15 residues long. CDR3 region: CASSMGTGEGYGYTF. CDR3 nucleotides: TGTGCCAGTAGTATGGGGACAGGGGAAGGCTATGGCTACACCTTC.

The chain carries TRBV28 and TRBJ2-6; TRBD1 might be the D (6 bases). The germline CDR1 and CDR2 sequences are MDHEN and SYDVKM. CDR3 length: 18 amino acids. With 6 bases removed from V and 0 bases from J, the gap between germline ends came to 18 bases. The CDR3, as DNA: TGTGCCAGCAGACCTCAGACAGGCGGACGCTCTGGGGCCAACGTCCTGACTTTC. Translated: CASRPQTGGRSGANVLTF.

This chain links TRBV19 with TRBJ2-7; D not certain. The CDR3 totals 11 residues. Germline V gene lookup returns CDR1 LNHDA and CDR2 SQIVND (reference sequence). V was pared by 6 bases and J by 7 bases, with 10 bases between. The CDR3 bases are TGTGCCAGTAGCAACCAGAATGAGCAGTACTTC. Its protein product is CASSNQNEQYF.

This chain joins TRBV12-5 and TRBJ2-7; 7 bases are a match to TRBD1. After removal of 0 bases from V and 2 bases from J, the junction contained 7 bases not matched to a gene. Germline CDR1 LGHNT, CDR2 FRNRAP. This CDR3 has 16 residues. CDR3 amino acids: CASGLVLGTEPYEQYF. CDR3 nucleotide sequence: TGTGCTAGTGGTTTGGTACTTGGGACAGAACCCTACGAGCAGTACTTC.

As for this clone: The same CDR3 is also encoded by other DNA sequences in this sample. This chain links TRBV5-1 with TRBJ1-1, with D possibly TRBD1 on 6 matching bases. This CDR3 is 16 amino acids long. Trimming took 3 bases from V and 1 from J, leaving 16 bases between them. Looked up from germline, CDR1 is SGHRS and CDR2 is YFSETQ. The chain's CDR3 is CASSWGQGRANTEAFF. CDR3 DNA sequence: TGCGCCAGCAGCTGGGGGCAGGGGAGGGCGAACACTGAAGCTTTCTTT.

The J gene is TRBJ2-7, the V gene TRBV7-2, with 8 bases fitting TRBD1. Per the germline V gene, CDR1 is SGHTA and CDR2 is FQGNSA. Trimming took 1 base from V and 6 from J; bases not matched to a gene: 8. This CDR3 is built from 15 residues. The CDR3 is CASSLVGGRGREQYF. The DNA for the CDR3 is TGTGCCAGCAGCTTAGTTGGGGGCAGGGGGCGCGAGCAGTACTTC.

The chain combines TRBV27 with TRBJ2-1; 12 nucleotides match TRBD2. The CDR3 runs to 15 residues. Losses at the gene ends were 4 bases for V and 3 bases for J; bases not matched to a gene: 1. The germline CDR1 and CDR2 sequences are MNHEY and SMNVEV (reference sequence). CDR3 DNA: TGTGCCAGCAGTTCGGGACTAGCGGGCTACAATGAGCAGTTCTTC. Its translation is CASSSGLAGYNEQFF.

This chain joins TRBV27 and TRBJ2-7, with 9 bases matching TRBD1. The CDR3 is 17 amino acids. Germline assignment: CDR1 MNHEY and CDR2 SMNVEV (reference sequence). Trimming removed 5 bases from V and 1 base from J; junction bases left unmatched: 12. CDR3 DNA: TGTGCCAGCAGTCCCCCCGGGAGCGGGACAGGGTCCTACGAGCAGTACTTC. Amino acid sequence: CASSPPGSGTGSYEQYF.

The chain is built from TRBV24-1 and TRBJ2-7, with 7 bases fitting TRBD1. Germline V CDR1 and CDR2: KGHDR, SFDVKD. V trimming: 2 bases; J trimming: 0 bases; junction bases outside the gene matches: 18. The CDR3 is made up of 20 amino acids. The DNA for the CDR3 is TGTGCCACCAGTGATTCGTCTAAATCGACCGGGACAGCTAGCTCCTACGAGCAGTACTTC. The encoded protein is CATSDSSKSTGTASSYEQYF.

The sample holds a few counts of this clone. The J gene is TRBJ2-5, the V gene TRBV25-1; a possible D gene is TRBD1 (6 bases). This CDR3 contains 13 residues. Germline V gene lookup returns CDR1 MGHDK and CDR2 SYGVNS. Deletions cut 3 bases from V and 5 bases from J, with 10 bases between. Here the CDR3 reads CASSDTGRETQYF. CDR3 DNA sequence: TGTGCCAGCAGTGACACAGGGCGGGAGACCCAGTACTTC.

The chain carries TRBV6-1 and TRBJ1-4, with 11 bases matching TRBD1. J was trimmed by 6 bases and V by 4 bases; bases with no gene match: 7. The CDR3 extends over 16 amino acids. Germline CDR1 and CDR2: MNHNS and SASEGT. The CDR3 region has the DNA TGTGCCAGCAGTGGGACAGGGGGCTTCTATGATGAAAAACTGTTTTTT. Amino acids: CASSGTGGFYDEKLFF.

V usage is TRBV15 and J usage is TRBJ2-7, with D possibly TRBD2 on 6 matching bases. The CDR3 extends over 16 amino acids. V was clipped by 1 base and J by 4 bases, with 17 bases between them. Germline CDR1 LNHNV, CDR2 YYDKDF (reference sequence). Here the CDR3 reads CATSRGSTGALYEQYF. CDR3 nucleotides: TGTGCCACCAGCAGAGGCTCAACGGGAGCCCTGTACGAGCAGTACTTC.

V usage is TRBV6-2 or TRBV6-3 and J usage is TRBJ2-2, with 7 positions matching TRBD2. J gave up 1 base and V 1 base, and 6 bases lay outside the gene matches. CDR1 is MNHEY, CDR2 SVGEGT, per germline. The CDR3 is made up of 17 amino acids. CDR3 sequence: CASSYYGLAENTGELFF. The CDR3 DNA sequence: TGTGCCAGCAGTTACTACGGGCTAGCGGAGAACACCGGGGAGCTGTTTTTT.

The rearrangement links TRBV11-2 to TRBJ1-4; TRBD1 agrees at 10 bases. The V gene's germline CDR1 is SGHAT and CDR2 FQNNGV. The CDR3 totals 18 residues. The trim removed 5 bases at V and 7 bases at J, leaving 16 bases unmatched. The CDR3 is CASSPIPGTGAEFEKLFF. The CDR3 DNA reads TGTGCCAGCAGCCCAATACCCGGGACAGGGGCCGAATTTGAAAAACTGTTTTTT.

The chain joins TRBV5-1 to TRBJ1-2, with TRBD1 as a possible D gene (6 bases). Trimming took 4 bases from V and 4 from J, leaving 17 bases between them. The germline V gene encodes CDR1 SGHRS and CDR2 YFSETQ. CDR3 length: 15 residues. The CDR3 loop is CASSPGGRGLYGYTF. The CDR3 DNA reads TGCGCCAGCAGCCCGGGAGGACGGGGGCTCTATGGCTACACCTTC.

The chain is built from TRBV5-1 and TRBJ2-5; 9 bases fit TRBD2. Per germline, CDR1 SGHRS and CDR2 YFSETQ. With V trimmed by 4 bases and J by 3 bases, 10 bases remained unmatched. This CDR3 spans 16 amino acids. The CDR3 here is CASSMREGRMKETQYF. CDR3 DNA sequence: TGCGCCAGCAGCATGCGGGAGGGCCGTATGAAAGAGACCCAGTACTTC.

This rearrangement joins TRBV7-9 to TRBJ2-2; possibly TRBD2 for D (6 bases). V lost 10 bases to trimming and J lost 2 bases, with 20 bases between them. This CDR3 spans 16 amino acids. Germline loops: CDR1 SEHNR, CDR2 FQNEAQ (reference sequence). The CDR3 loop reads CAIPHLASINTGELFF. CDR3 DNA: TGTGCCATTCCTCACCTAGCGTCTATTAACACCGGGGAGCTGTTTTTT.

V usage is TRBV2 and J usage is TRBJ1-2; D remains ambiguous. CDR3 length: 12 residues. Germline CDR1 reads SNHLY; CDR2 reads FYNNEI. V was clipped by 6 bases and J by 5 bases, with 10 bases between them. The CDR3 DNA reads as TGTGCCAGCAGGAGGGAGGCGTATGGCTACACCTTC. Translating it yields CASRREAYGYTF.

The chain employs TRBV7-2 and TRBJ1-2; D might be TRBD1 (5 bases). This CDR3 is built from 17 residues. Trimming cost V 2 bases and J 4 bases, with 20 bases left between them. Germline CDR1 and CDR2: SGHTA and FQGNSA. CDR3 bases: TGTGCCAGCAGCTTACCAGGGTCGGGGGTAATCCGCTATGGCTACACCTTC. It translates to CASSLPGSGVIRYGYTF. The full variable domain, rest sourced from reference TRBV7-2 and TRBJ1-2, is GAGVSQSPSNKVTEKGKDVELRCDPISGHTALYWYRQSLGQGLEFLIYFQGNSAPDKSGLPSDRFSAERTGGSVSTLTIQRTQQEDSAVYLCASSLPGSGVIRYGYTFGSGTRLTVV.